The 18 T cell receptor beta chains below were found in one sample sequenced in a study of Tregs in tolerant kidney transplant recipients (dated by TCRdb to the late 2010s). Transplants used related donors with nonmyeloablative bone marrow transplantation; mixed chimerism was transient in the human trials. The library relied on the immunoSEQ multiplex PCR assay. TCRdb mirrors the immuneACCESS table, restricted to in-frame sequences. Some clones are absent from its copies; in checked studies, under half trace to an unresolved V gene, and the reason for the others is unknown. Per the sample table, the count is around 6,400 clones. Together, the top ten hold roughly two fifths of the sample. This sample comprised CD8+ T cells from blood (PBMCs), obtained 12 months after the transplant. Every receptor here comes from a human patient who received a combined kidney and bone marrow transplant. In patients who had a transplant, some T cells may come from the graft donor.

As for this clone: The read ends 3 residues before the CDR3 terminus; that terminus is restored from the germline J gene. The chain has TRBV5-1 and TRBJ2-2, with D hard to call. Trimming removed 4 bases from V and 2 bases from J, with 12 bases in between. The CDR3 spans 15 residues. Germline assignment: CDR1 SGHRS and CDR2 YFSETQ. Here the CDR3 reads CASSLTGGNTGELFF. The sequenced part of the CDR3 DNA is TGCGCCAGCAGCCTCACCGGCGGTAACACCGGGGAG. Drawing the rest from reference TRBV5-1 and TRBJ2-2, the complete variable domain is KAGVTQTPRYLIKTRGQQVTLSCSPISGHRSVSWYQQTPGQGLQFLFEYFSETQRNKGNFPGRFSGRQFSNSRSEMNVSTLELGDSALYLCASSLTGGNTGELFFGEGSRLTVL.

Regarding this clone: Read data end 3 residues before the CDR3 end; the end is taken from the germline J gene. This chain uses TRBV19 with TRBJ1-1; a weak D match, TRBD1 (5 bases). This CDR3 has 16 residues. The germline V gene has CDR1 LNHDA and CDR2 SQIVND (reference sequence). V shed 4 bases and J shed 4 bases, with 19 bases lying between them. The sequenced part of the CDR3 DNA is TGTGCCAGTAGTACCCTCAGGGAGGGTAAGACCACTGAA. It codes for CASSTLREGKTTE. The whole CDR3 reads CASSTLREGKTTEAFF.

The part of the CDR3 DNA that was read is TGTGCTTCGACAGACAGCTCCTACAATGAG. This codes for CASTDSSYNE. The entire CDR3 is CASTDSSYNEQFF. The rearrangement links TRBV19 to TRBJ2-1; tentatively, D is TRBD1 (5 bases). The read ends 3 residues before the CDR3 terminus; that terminus is restored from the germline J gene. Germline values: CDR1 LNHDA, CDR2 SQIVND (reference sequence). The CDR3 contains 13 residues.

Turning to this clone: The CDR3 is cut off 3 residues early in the read; its end comes from the germline J gene. The chain uses TRBV19 and TRBJ2-1; 12 bases are a match to TRBD2. The V and J ends lost 4 bases and 2 bases, in that order; junction bases with no gene match: 6. Germline CDR1 reads LNHDA; CDR2 reads SQIVND (reference sequence). There are 17 residues in the CDR3. The CDR3 sequence: CASSTGLAGEPYNEQFF. The sequenced CDR3 bases are TGTGCCAGTAGTACGGGACTAGCGGGCGAACCCTACAATGAG. Full variable domain (remainder filled in from reference TRBV19 and TRBJ2-1): DGGITQSPKYLFRKEGQNVTLSCEQNLNHDAMYWYRQDPGQGLRLIYYSQIVNDFQKGDIAEGYSVSREKKESFPLTVTSAQKNPTAFYLCASSTGLAGEPYNEQFFGPGTRLTVL.

A note on this clone: The read falls 3 residues short of the CDR3 end, and the missing part is taken from the germline J gene. The chain couples TRBV2 to TRBJ2-3; 8 bases match TRBD1. Trimming took 4 bases from V and 4 from J; bases not matched to a gene: 7. This CDR3 has 15 amino acids. Germline V gene lookup returns CDR1 SNHLY and CDR2 FYNNEI. The CDR3 loop is CASSVGTGGADTQYF. The CDR3 bases that were read are TGTGCCAGCAGTGTTGGGACAGGCGGGGCAGATACG.

Notes on this clone: Sequencing ends 3 residues short of the CDR3 end; the germline J gene provides the rest. J is TRBJ2-3 and V is TRBV20-1; 10 bases are a match to TRBD1. This CDR3 spans 18 amino acids. Germline CDR1 DFQATT, CDR2 SNEGSKA (reference sequence). Trimming cost V 4 bases and J 0 bases; bases outside gene matches: 13. The CDR3 is CSANRQGAVFPSTDTQYF. The sequenced CDR3 bases are TGCAGTGCTAACCGACAGGGGGCGGTTTTTCCAAGCACAGATACG.

On this clone itself: The DNA ends 3 residues before the CDR3 does, and the rest of the CDR3 is filled in from the germline J gene. V is TRBV10-2 and J is TRBJ2-5; TRBD2 aligns across 11 bases. The ends lost 0 bases at V and 4 bases at J; junction bases unmatched: 4. Germline V lookup: CDR1 WSHSY, CDR2 SAAADI. The CDR3 length is 16 residues. The part of the CDR3 DNA that was read is TGCGCCAGCAGTGAGTCAGTTGGACTAGCGGGAGAGACC. Translation: CASSESVGLAGET. From start to end, the CDR3 is CASSESVGLAGETQYF.

On this clone itself: The CDR3 end falls 3 residues outside the read, so it is completed with the germline J gene. The rearrangement uses TRBV5-1 and TRBJ1-2; 8 positions agree with TRBD1. The CDR3 loop spans 14 amino acids. Germline-derived CDR1 and CDR2 are SGHRS and YFSETQ. The CDR3 is CASSDSTGGYGYTF. CDR3 DNA, as far as it was read: TGCGCCAGCAGCGACTCCACAGGGGGGTACGGC.

In regard to this clone: Read data end 3 residues before the CDR3 end; the end is taken from the germline J gene. The chain uses TRBV20-1 and TRBJ2-7; 10 bases match TRBD2. Germline loops: CDR1 DFQATT, CDR2 SNEGSKA (reference sequence). This CDR3 contains 14 residues. The V segment lost 7 bases and the J segment 6 bases; nucleotides outside the gene matches: 12. The CDR3 bases that were read are TGCAGTGTGGAACTAGCGGGAATTAGTTCCGAG. Protein product: CSVELAGISSE. In full, the CDR3 reads CSVELAGISSEQYF.

As regards this clone: The read is 3 residues too short to cover the CDR3 end, so that end is filled in from the germline J gene. The gene calls are TRBV28 and TRBJ2-5; tentative D call: TRBD1 (6 bases). Deletions cut 1 base from V and 4 bases from J, with 19 bases between. The germline CDR1 and CDR2 sequences are MDHEN and SYDVKM. This CDR3 is 17 amino acids long. The CDR3 spells CASSLSFGTPGRETQYF. The sequenced CDR3 bases are TGTGCCAGCAGTTTATCCTTCGGGACACCGGGGCGAGAGACC.

CDR3 bases read: TGTGCCAGCAGTGGGACAGCGGATTCCTCCTACGAG. As protein: CASSGTADSSYE. Given in full, the CDR3 is CASSGTADSSYEQYF. The rearrangement uses TRBV2 and TRBJ2-7; the D gene is possibly TRBD1 (6 bases). The CDR3 goes on 3 residues after the read ends, and that part is filled in from the germline J gene. This CDR3 comprises 15 residues. Per the germline V gene, CDR1 is SNHLY and CDR2 is FYNNEI. Trimming stripped 4 bases from V and 0 bases from J, with 13 bases between.

In terms of frequency, this clone is medium-sized (0.01 to 0.1%). The sequence runs out 3 residues before the end of the CDR3; the remainder is reconstructed from the germline J gene. This chain connects TRBV20-1 to TRBJ2-1; 11 nucleotides match TRBD2. This CDR3 region has 17 residues. Germline trimming cut 0 bases from V and 9 bases from J; bases unmatched to any gene: 13. The germline V gene encodes CDR1 DFQATT and CDR2 SNEGSKA (reference sequence). Partial CDR3 DNA: TGCAGTGCTAGAGACCCGATAACTAGCGGGAGTGACGGTGAG. Translated: CSARDPITSGSDGE. The whole CDR3 sequence reads CSARDPITSGSDGEQFF.

The CDR3 bases that were read are TGCAGCGTTGAAGGTACATACAGACTAGCGGGAGGGCTTGGTGAG. Translation gives CSVEGTYRLAGGLGE. The full CDR3 reads CSVEGTYRLAGGLGEQFF. The chain carries TRBV29-1 and TRBJ2-1; TRBD2 matches 14 bases. The missing CDR3 end, 3 residues past where the read stops, is filled in from the germline J gene. CDR1 is SQVTM and CDR2 is ANQGSEA in the germline V gene. The CDR3 has 18 amino acids. V trimming: 1 base; J trimming: 9 bases; junction bases outside the gene matches: 14.

Comments on this clone: The CDR3 end is not reached by the read, which stops 3 residues before it; the germline J gene fills it in. The chain joins TRBV7-9 to TRBJ1-2; no clear D gene. Trimming took 2 bases from V and 3 from J, leaving 10 bases between them. This CDR3 is 14 amino acids long. The germline V gene encodes CDR1 SEHNR and CDR2 FQNEAQ (reference sequence). The part of the CDR3 DNA that was read is TGTGCCAGCAGCTTAATAATTCCAGACTATGGC. It translates to CASSLIIPDYG. The complete CDR3 protein is CASSLIIPDYGYTF.

Its frequency marks this clone as medium-sized. The missing CDR3 end, 3 residues past where the read stops, is filled in from the germline J gene. The J gene is TRBJ2-1, the V gene TRBV4-1; maybe TRBD1 (6 bases). V was pared by 3 bases and J by 8 bases, with 17 bases between. The length of the CDR3 is 15 residues. Germline CDR1 and CDR2: MGHRA and YSYEKL. The CDR3 is CASSQAARGFDEQFF. The sequenced CDR3 bases are TGCGCCAGCAGCCAGGCCGCGAGGGGGTTCGATGAG.

Notes on this clone: The read is 3 residues too short to cover the CDR3 end, so that end is filled in from the germline J gene. The chain carries TRBV18 and TRBJ2-2, with 13 bases that match TRBD2. Germline CDR1 KGHSH, CDR2 LQKENI. V lost 3 bases, J lost 2 bases, and 0 bases stayed unmatched. The CDR3 runs to 16 residues. The CDR3 sequence: CASSPGLAGNTGELFF. The sequenced part of the CDR3 DNA is TGTGCCAGCTCACCGGGACTAGCGGGAAACACCGGGGAG.

A word on this clone: The read stops 3 residues short of the end of the CDR3; the missing end is completed from the germline J gene. The chain has TRBV19 and TRBJ2-1; TRBD2 matches at 9 bases. J lost 7 bases, V lost 1 base, and 5 bases had no gene match. The CDR3 sequence is 15 residues long. From germline, CDR1 is LNHDA and CDR2 SQIVND (reference sequence). The CDR3 loop reads CASSIVLAGWNEQFF. The sequenced CDR3 bases are TGTGCCAGTAGTATAGTTCTAGCGGGGTGGAATGAG.

Details on this clone: The read gets to within 3 residues of the CDR3 end, and the germline J gene fills in the rest. This chain links TRBV12-3 or TRBV12-4 with TRBJ1-1; no clear D. The CDR3 runs to 14 residues. The V gene lost 1 base and the J gene lost 1 base, with 7 bases spanning the gap. The CDR3 here is CASSLVGPNTEAFF. The CDR3 bases that were read are TGTGCCAGCAGTTTAGTAGGGCCGAACACTGAA.